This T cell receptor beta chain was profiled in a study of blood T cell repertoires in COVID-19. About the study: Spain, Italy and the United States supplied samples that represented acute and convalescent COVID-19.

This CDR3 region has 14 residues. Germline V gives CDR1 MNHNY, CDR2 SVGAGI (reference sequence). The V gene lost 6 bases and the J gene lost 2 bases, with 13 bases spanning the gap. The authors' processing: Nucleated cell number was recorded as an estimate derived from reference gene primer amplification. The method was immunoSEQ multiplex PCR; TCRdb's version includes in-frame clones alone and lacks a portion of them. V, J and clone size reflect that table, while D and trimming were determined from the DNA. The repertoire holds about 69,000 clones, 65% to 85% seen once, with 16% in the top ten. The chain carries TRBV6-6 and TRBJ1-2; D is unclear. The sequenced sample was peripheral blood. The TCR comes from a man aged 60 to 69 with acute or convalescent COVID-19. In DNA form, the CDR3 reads TGTGCCAGCAGCCCTCCCGGAGGGAACTATGGCTACACCTTC. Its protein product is CASSPPGGNYGYTF.